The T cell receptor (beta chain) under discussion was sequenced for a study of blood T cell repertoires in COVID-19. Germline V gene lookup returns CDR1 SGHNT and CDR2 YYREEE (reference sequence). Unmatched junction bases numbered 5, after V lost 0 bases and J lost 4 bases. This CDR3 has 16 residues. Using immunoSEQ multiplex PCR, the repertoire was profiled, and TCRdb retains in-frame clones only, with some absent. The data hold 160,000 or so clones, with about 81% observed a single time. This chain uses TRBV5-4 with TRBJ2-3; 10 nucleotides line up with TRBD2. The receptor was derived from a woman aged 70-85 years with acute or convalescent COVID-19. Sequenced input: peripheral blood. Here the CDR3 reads CASSLVASGRSDTQYF. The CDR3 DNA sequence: TGTGCCAGCAGCTTGGTGGCTAGCGGGAGATCAGATACGCAGTATTTT.